A single sample gave rise to the 10 T cell receptor beta chains below, sequenced in a study of shared clonotypes between healthy human individuals. The assay was immunoSEQ multiplex PCR, and TCRdb's table has in-frame clones only and misses some. The sample includes about 1 million clones, around four fifths of them seen just once. The sample consisted of memory CD4+ T cells sorted from blood. Subset here: CD45RA-negative fraction. These receptors all come from a man aged 18 to 30 in good health.

This clone has at least ten counts. A read error may account for a junction end that differs from germline. The chain has TRBV7-7 and TRBJ2-7; the match to TRBD2 covers 16 bases. The CDR3 runs 18 residues. Germline V CDR1 and CDR2: SSHAT, FNYEAQ (reference sequence). CDR3 DNA: TGTGCTAGCAGCTTCGGGACTAGCGGGAGGGAGAACGATTACGAGCAGTACTTC. The encoded protein is CASSFGTSGRENDYEQYF.

This clone was seen only once. This chain connects TRBV15 to TRBJ1-2; perhaps TRBD1 as D (5 bases). Trimming pared 0 bases from V and 1 base from J, leaving 6 bases between. Germline assignment: CDR1 LNHNV and CDR2 YYDKDF (reference sequence). CDR3 size: 14 residues. The CDR3 reads CATSRDQGNYGYTF. The CDR3 nucleotides are TGTGCCACCAGCAGAGATCAGGGTAACTATGGCTACACCTTC.

In this sample, this clone turned up once. A much larger clone differs from this one at a single base, so this may be a read error. CDR3 sequence (DNA): TGTGCCAGCAGTTTATACCGCTCCTACGAGCAGTACTTC. Translation gives CASSLYRSYEQYF. The chain recombines TRBV28 with TRBJ2-7; D unresolved. Germline assignment: CDR1 MDHEN and CDR2 SYDVKM. This CDR3 comprises 13 residues. The V end lost 1 base, the J end lost 0 bases, and 4 bases lay between the germline ends.

Regarding this clone: The same CDR3 can be traced to other DNA sequences in this sample. The chain recombines TRBV10-3 with TRBJ2-7; D is uncertain. The CDR3 is made up of 11 amino acids. The germline V and J ends were trimmed by 4 bases and 1 base, with 2 bases remaining between them. CDR1 ENHRY and CDR2 SYGVKD come from the germline V gene. The CDR3 region is CAISGSYEQYF. CDR3 bases: TGTGCCATCAGTGGGTCCTACGAGCAGTACTTC.

This clone was detected many times. The chain carries TRBV4-1 and TRBJ1-2, with D possibly being TRBD1 (5 bases). Germline CDR1 is MGHRA and CDR2 is YSYEKL. Trimming removed 0 bases from V and 5 bases from J, with 19 bases in between. This CDR3 comprises 17 residues. CDR3: CASSQETAQGLGYGYTF. CDR3 sequence (DNA): TGCGCCAGCAGCCAAGAAACGGCCCAGGGATTGGGGTATGGCTACACCTTC.

CDR3 bases: TGTGCCAGCAGTTTAGAACCGTTGGCGGCTGAAGCTTTCTTT. Protein: CASSLEPLAAEAFF. The rearrangement uses TRBV28 and TRBJ1-1; D is undetermined. V lost 2 bases and J 6 bases, leaving 13 bases between the germline ends. The CDR3 spans 14 residues. Germline CDR1 MDHEN, CDR2 SYDVKM. Variable domain in full (rest from reference TRBV28 and TRBJ1-1): DVKVTQSSRYLVKRTGEKVFLECVQDMDHENMFWYRQDPGLGLRLIYFSYDVKMKEKGDIPEGYSVSREKKERFSLILESASTNQTSMYLCASSLEPLAAEAFFGQGTRLTVV.

V gene TRBV2 combines with J gene TRBJ1-1, with 9 bases fitting TRBD1. V was clipped by 8 bases and J by 10 bases; unmatched bases: 11. The CDR3 is 13 residues long. Germline V gene sequence: CDR1 SNHLY, CDR2 FYNNEI. DNA of the CDR3: TGTGCCAGCGCACAGGGGGCTATTAACATAGCTTTCTTT. As protein: CASAQGAINIAFF. Looking up the rest from reference TRBV2 and TRBJ1-1 gives the full variable domain: EPEVTQTPSHQVTQMGQEVILRCVPISNHLYFYWYRQILGQKVEFLVSFYNNEISEKSEIFDDQFSVERPDGSNFTLKIRSTKLEDSAMYFCASAQGAINIAFFGQGTRLTVV.

The chain links TRBV4-3 to TRBJ1-2; weak D call: TRBD1 (5 bases). Trimming cost V 5 bases and J 6 bases, with 19 bases left between them. The CDR3 length is 15 residues. Germline lookup yields CDR1 LGHNA and CDR2 YSLEER. CDR3 DNA sequence: TGCGCCAGCAGCGATTCCTCCGGGACGGGGAATGGCTACACCTTC. It specifies CASSDSSGTGNGYTF.

The rearrangement links TRBV14 to TRBJ2-1; 8 bases agree with TRBD2. After removal of 4 bases from V and 6 bases from J, the junction contained 11 bases not matched to a gene. The germline CDR1 and CDR2 sequences are SGHDN and FVKESK. The CDR3 contains 16 residues. The CDR3 loop is CASSRFFSGVINEQFF. For the CDR3, the DNA is TGTGCCAGCAGCCGATTTTTTAGCGGGGTAATCAATGAGCAGTTCTTC. Based on the CDR3 plus reference TRBV14 and TRBJ2-1, the full variable domain is EAGVTQFPSHSVIEKGQTVTLRCDPISGHDNLYWYRRVMGKEIKFLLHFVKESKQDESGMPNNRFLAERTGGTYSTLKVQPAELEDSGVYFCASSRFFSGVINEQFFGPGTRLTVL.

The chain couples TRBV6-5 to TRBJ2-7; no definite D call. Germline V CDR1 and CDR2: MNHEY, SVGAGI. The ends were cut back, 4 bases at V and 0 bases at J, with 7 bases in the middle. This CDR3 spans 13 amino acids. CDR3 nucleotide sequence: TGTGCCAGCAGTTTCACGGACTCCTACGAGCAGTACTTC. Its protein is CASSFTDSYEQYF.